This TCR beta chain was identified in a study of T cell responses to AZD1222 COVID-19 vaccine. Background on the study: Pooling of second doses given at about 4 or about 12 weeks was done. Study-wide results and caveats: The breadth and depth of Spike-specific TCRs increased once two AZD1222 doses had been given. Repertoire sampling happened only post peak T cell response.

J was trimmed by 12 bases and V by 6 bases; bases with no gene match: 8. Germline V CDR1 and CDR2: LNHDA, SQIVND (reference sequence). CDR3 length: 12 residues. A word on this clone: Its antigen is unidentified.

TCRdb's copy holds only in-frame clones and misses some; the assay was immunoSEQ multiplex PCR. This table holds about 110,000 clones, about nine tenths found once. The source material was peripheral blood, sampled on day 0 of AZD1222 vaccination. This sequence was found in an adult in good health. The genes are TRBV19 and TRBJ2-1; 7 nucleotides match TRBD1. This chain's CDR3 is CASRLQGQGQFF. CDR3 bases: TGTGCCAGTAGGCTACAGGGGCAAGGGCAGTTCTTC.